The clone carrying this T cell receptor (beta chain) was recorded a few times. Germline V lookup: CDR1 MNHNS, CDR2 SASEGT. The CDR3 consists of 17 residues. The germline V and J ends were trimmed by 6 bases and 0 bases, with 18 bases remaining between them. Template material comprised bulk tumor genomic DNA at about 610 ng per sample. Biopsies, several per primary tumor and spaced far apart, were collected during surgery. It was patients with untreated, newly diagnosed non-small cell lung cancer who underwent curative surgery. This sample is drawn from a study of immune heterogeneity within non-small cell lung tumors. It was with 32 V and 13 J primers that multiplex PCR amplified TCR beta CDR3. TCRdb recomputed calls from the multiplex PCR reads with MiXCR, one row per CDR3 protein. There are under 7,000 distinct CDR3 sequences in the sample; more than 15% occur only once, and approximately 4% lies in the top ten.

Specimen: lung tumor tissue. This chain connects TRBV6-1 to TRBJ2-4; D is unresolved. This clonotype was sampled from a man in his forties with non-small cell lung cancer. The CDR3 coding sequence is TGTGCCAGCAGCCCCCGGCCGAACAGTATAGCCAAAAACATTCAGTACTTC. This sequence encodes CASSPRPNSIAKNIQYF.